Listed below are T cell receptor beta chains from one sample, sequenced in a study of cytomegalovirus exposure and HLA in healthy donors. TCRdb's table, derived via immunoSEQ multiplex PCR, lists solely in-frame clones and lacks some. The sample has 150,000 to 200,000 clones, roughly 80% seen once. Sequenced material: PBMCs. The receptors derive from a woman in her forties in good health and CMV-seropositive. The CDR3 runs from the conserved cysteine through the conserved F or W. The D gene is left open where the match is weak. For some rows the clone size is stated as once, few or many, or as a class when expanded; others skip it.

>.|TRBV9|TRBD2|TRBJ2-2|16
TGTGCCAGCAGCTCTCGGACTAGCGACTACACCGGGGAGCTGTTTTTT
CASSSRTSDYTGELFF
>once|TRBV11-2|.|TRBJ1-2|12
TGTGCCAGCAGCTCAGGGTCGTATGGCTACACCTTC
CASSSGSYGYTF
>once|TRBV5-1|.|TRBJ2-1|13
TGCGCCAGCAGCACCTCTCGGGGAAATGAGCAGTTCTTC
CASSTSRGNEQFF
>.|TRBV7-2|TRBD2|TRBJ2-1|15
TGTGCCAGCAGTCTGACTAGCGGGAGTCACAATGAGCAGTTCTTC
CASSLTSGSHNEQFF
>.|TRBV5-4|.|TRBJ1-1|16
TGTGCCAGCGGCGAGCAGCGAGGGTCCATGAACACTGAAGCTTTCTTT
CASGEQRGSMNTEAFF
>.|TRBV13|.|TRBJ2-5|17
TGTGCCAGCAGCTTAGGCCTTGGGCGGGACGGCCAAGAGACCCAGTACTTC
CASSLGLGRDGQETQYF
>once|TRBV6-5|TRBD1|TRBJ1-2|14
TGTGCCAGCAGTCCGACAGGGGGCCCCTATGGCTACACCTTC
CASSPTGGPYGYTF
>few|TRBV19|.|TRBJ1-5|15
TGTGCCAGTAGTACAGGGGCCCAGAGGGGTCAGCCCCAGCATTTT
CASSTGAQRGQPQHF
>few|TRBV19|.|TRBJ1-6|15
TGTGCCAGCACCCTTGGGGCAGGGGATTATTCACCCCTCCACTTT
CASTLGAGDYSPLHF
>.|TRBV5-4|TRBD1|TRBJ1-1|14
TGTGCCAGCAGCGATCAACAGGGGCACACTGAAGCTTTCTTT
CASSDQQGHTEAFF
>.|TRBV10-3|TRBD1|TRBJ1-3|16
TGTGCCATCAGTGACAGTACAGGGGGCGCAGGAAACACCATATATTTT
CAISDSTGGAGNTIYF
>.|TRBV27|TRBD2|TRBJ2-7|17
TGTGCCAGCAGTGCTTGGACTAGCGGGACCCTCTCCTACGAGCAGTACTTC
CASSAWTSGTLSYEQYF
>.|TRBV18|.|TRBJ2-7|14
TGTGCCAGCTCACCGGGAGCGGGTCCTGGGGAGCAGTACTTC
CASSPGAGPGEQYF
>.|TRBV11-2|TRBD2|TRBJ2-5|17
TGTGCCAGCAGCCTCCTTTTGGCGCGGGAGGGCCGTGAGACCCAGTACTTC
CASSLLLAREGRETQYF
>.|TRBV5-1|.|TRBJ2-1|16
TGCGCCAGCAGCTTGGTAGGCGGGGCCCCCTACAATGAGCAGTTCTTC
CASSLVGGAPYNEQFF
>.|TRBV6-1|.|TRBJ2-4|15
TGTGCCAGCAGTGGCAGGGGCACGGCCAAAAACATTCAGTACTTC
CASSGRGTAKNIQYF
>few|TRBV7-6|TRBD2|TRBJ2-1|16
TGTGCCAGCAGCTTAGGATTGGCGGGAGGATACAATGAGCAGTTCTTC
CASSLGLAGGYNEQFF
>once|TRBV5-1|.|TRBJ1-2|13
TGCGCCAGCAGCTTGGGCGGGGAAGGGGGCTACACCTTC
CASSLGGEGGYTF
>.|TRBV4-2|TRBD2|TRBJ2-1|16
TGTGCCAGCAGCCCCGGGGGCGGGAGGGCCGGGGATGAGCAGTTCTTC
CASSPGGGRAGDEQFF
>.|TRBV2|TRBD2|TRBJ2-1|15
TGTGCCAGCAGGTCGTTGGGACTAGCATACAATGAGCAGTTCTTC
CASRSLGLAYNEQFF
>few|TRBV28|.|TRBJ1-2|13
TGTGCCAGCAGTTTGACAGGCCCCTATGGCTACACCTTC
CASSLTGPYGYTF
>.|TRBV5-1|.|TRBJ2-2|15
TGCGCCAGCAGCTTGGCTGGGCTGGATACCGGGGAGCTGTTTTTT
CASSLAGLDTGELFF
>.|TRBV5-6|TRBD2|TRBJ2-1|16
TGTGCCAGCAGCCTAAGACTAGCGGGAGAGTTAAATGAGCAGTTCTTC
CASSLRLAGELNEQFF
>.|TRBV5-4|.|TRBJ1-2|11
TGTGCCGGCGGGGATTCTTATGGCTACACCTTC
CAGGDSYGYTF
>.|TRBV29-1|.|TRBJ2-5|14
TGCAGCGCCGCACTGAGGACGGCCGATGGGGAGCAGTACTTC
CSAALRTADGEQYF
>.|TRBV7-9|.|TRBJ2-5|14
TGTGCCAGCAGCTTAGGTGGGCAGGGGGAGACCCAGTACTTC
CASSLGGQGETQYF
>.|TRBV27|.|TRBJ2-7|14
TGTGCCAGCAGTTGGAGTAGGCAGACCTACGAGCAGTACTTC
CASSWSRQTYEQYF
>few|TRBV27|TRBD2|TRBJ2-3|15
TGTGCCAGCCCCCCCGCGGCGGGGGGCACAGATACGCAGTATTTT
CASPPAAGGTDTQYF
>.|TRBV28|TRBD2|TRBJ2-1|16
TGTGCCAGCAGTCGCATTGCTAGCGGTTTCCACAATGAGCAGTTCTTC
CASSRIASGFHNEQFF
>.|TRBV10-2|TRBD2|TRBJ2-5|14
TGCGCCAGCCGGACTAGCCTAGCCCAAGAGACCCAGTACTTC
CASRTSLAQETQYF
>.|TRBV29-1|.|TRBJ2-3|15
TGCAGCGTTGCGGAGTCGGAGTTGGGCACAGATACGCAGTATTTT
CSVAESELGTDTQYF
>few|TRBV5-6|.|TRBJ2-7|16
TGTGCCAGCAGCTTGGGGACATACGGATACTCCTACGAGCAGTACTTC
CASSLGTYGYSYEQYF
>.|TRBV10-3|.|TRBJ1-2|15
TGTGCCATCAGCCCGAATTCAGGGGAGGGCTATGGCTACACCTTC
CAISPNSGEGYGYTF
>.|TRBV7-2|.|TRBJ1-3|13
TGTGCCAGCAGCTTCCAGGGTGGAAACACCATATATTTT
CASSFQGGNTIYF
>.|TRBV28|TRBD2|TRBJ2-7|16
TGTGCCAGCACTCCCATGGGCGGGAGGGCCCGTACCGAGCAGTACTTC
CASTPMGGRARTEQYF
>.|TRBV25-1|.|TRBJ2-1|14
TGTGCCAGCAGTGAATTTAACAGCCAGAATGAGCAGTTCTTC
CASSEFNSQNEQFF
>.|TRBV5-1|.|TRBJ2-5|12
TGCGCCAGCAGCTTGCGGCAAGAGACCCAGTACTTC
CASSLRQETQYF
>.|TRBV4-3|.|TRBJ1-3|12
TGCGCCAGCAGCCAAGAGGCAAACACCATATATTTT
CASSQEANTIYF
>few|TRBV7-9|TRBD1|TRBJ1-1|13
TGTGCCAGCAGCCTGGACAGGGACACTGAAGCTTTCTTT
CASSLDRDTEAFF
>.|TRBV5-1|TRBD2|TRBJ2-3|17
TGCGCCAGCAGCTTGGTGGTAGCGGGATATCAGGCAGATACGCAGTATTTT
CASSLVVAGYQADTQYF
>.|TRBV30|TRBD2|TRBJ2-3|15
TGTGCCTGGAGTGTTCTAGCGGGAACCACAGATACGCAGTATTTT
CAWSVLAGTTDTQYF